This T cell receptor beta chain was identified in a study of cytomegalovirus exposure and HLA in healthy donors. General study findings and limits: Investigators reported 150 to 200 TCR beta chains as tied to cytomegalovirus.

V was clipped by 3 bases and J by 6 bases, with 11 bases between them. Germline lookup yields CDR1 MNHNY and CDR2 SVGAGI (reference sequence). CDR3 length: 13 amino acids. On this clone itself: Antigen: not known.

Vbeta (60) and Jbeta (13) primers were used in the PCR. Sequenced by immunoSEQ multiplex PCR; TCRdb stores in-frame clones only, minus some. The sample holds tens of thousands of clones, about 66% seen once. The specimen sequenced was PBMCs. This clonotype originated in a man aged 60-69 years in good health and CMV-seropositive. The chain uses TRBV6-6 and TRBJ1-2; D gene ambiguous. The CDR3 bases are TGTGCCAGCAGTTATGGAGTCGGGGATGGCTACACCTTC. Amino acid sequence: CASSYGVGDGYTF.